This TCR beta chain stems from a study of cytomegalovirus exposure and HLA in healthy donors. Germline CDR1 is SGHRS and CDR2 is YFSETQ. This CDR3 is 16 amino acids long. The germline V and J ends were trimmed by 0 bases and 5 bases, with 15 bases remaining between them. It was with 60 Vbeta and 13 Jbeta primers that the PCR ran. Clones were read by immunoSEQ multiplex PCR, and TCRdb kept only the in-frame ones, dropping some. The sample includes some 150,000 clones, 80% to 90% of them seen just once. The chain uses TRBV5-1 and TRBJ2-1; D perhaps matches TRBD2 (7 bases). The sequence was collected from a woman aged 40 to 55 in good health and CMV-seropositive. Input material: PBMCs. CDR3 sequence: CASSLDLAGANNEQFF. The DNA of the CDR3 is TGCGCCAGCAGCTTGGACCTCGCGGGGGCCAACAATGAGCAGTTCTTC.